The 28 T cell receptor beta chains below were found in one sample sequenced in a study of T-cell reconstitution after alpha-beta-depleted transplantation in children. Preparation of the TCRbeta library involved a method that used unique molecular identifiers. TCRdb itself ran the PCR reads through MiXCR, one entry per CDR3 protein. Among over 100,000 distinct CDR3 sequences listed, 10% were seen once. The sample here was PBMCs, taken before TCRalphabeta/CD19-depleted stem cell transplant. The origin of the receptors is a boy aged 2 to 9 with acute lymphoblastic leukemia, due to receive a stem cell transplant.

This clonotype appeared many times. One end of the junction varies from germline; a read error may be responsible. The J gene is TRBJ2-1, the V gene TRBV12-3 or TRBV12-4, with TRBD2 identical over 8 bases. This CDR3 has 14 amino acids. The CDR3 loop is CASSLAGRNNEQFF. As DNA, the CDR3 is TGTGCCAGCAGTCTAGCGGGTCGTAACAATGAGCAGTTCTTC.

This clonotype has a handful of counts. This chain uses TRBV7-2 with TRBJ1-2, with no clear D. The V gene's germline CDR1 is SGHTA and CDR2 FQGNSA. V lost 2 bases to trimming and J lost 3 bases, with 13 bases between them. This CDR3 is built from 15 residues. In nucleotides, the CDR3 is TGTGCCAGCAGCTTAAACGTCGGAGGCCACTATGGCTACACCTTC. Translation gives CASSLNVGGHYGYTF.

This clonotype is medium-sized within its sample. The chain couples TRBV29-1 to TRBJ2-7; D call uncertain. The germline V gene encodes CDR1 SQVTM and CDR2 ANQGSEA. The CDR3 contains 12 residues. The ends were cut back, 5 bases at V and 5 bases at J, with 13 bases in the middle. CDR3 loop: CSVRGQVDEQYF. CDR3 nucleotide sequence: TGCAGCGTTCGTGGGCAGGTAGACGAGCAGTACTTC.

There are many counts of this clonotype. The V gene is TRBV5-1, the J gene TRBJ2-2; D is perhaps TRBD2 (5 bases). Trimming took 0 bases from V and 6 from J, leaving 12 bases between them. Germline V gives CDR1 SGHRS, CDR2 YFSETQ. The CDR3 has 15 amino acids. The CDR3 DNA sequence: TGCGCCAGCAGCTTGGATGGGTCGAGGGCCGGGGAGCTGTTTTTT. Translating gives CASSLDGSRAGELFF.

This clonotype was observed many times. This sequence joins TRBV27 and TRBJ2-7; TRBD1 is a possible D gene (5 bases). This CDR3 has 12 amino acids. Germline-derived CDR1 and CDR2 are MNHEY and SMNVEV (reference sequence). Trimming pared 5 bases from V and 3 bases from J, leaving 8 bases between. CDR3: CASSPTGYEQYF. CDR3 nucleotide sequence: TGTGCCAGCAGTCCTACAGGCTACGAGCAGTACTTC.

As regards this clonotype: Its ends do not fully match the called genes, so a read error is possible. The chain uses TRBV3-1 and TRBJ2-7; 7 bases line up with TRBD2. This CDR3 is built from 15 residues. CDR1 LGHDT and CDR2 YNNKEL come from the germline V gene (reference sequence). The CDR3 is CATSQDPSGRNEQYF. CDR3 sequence (DNA): TGTGCCACCAGCCAAGATCCGTCCGGGAGGAATGAGCAGTACTTC.

The chain couples TRBV6-5 to TRBJ2-6, with TRBD1 matching over 7 bases. Germline CDR1 is MNHEY and CDR2 is SVGAGI. V lost 2 bases to trimming and J lost 0 bases; unmatched junction nucleotides: 7. CDR3 length: 18 residues. Here the CDR3 DNA reads TGTGCCAGCAGTTACGACAGGGCATTCTTCTCTGGGGCCAACGTCCTGACTTTC. Translating it yields CASSYDRAFFSGANVLTF.

This clonotype was observed a few times. The chain carries TRBV7-2 and TRBJ1-1; D perhaps matches TRBD1 (5 bases). This CDR3 comprises 14 residues. Germline loops: CDR1 SGHTA, CDR2 FQGNSA. Deletions cut 2 bases from V and 3 bases from J, with 10 bases between. The DNA for the CDR3 is TGTGCCAGCAGCTTAATCGACAGCTACACTGAAGCTTTCTTT. Translating it yields CASSLIDSYTEAFF.

For this clonotype: This may come from a read error, since a much larger clone is one base off. The chain couples TRBV11-2 to TRBJ2-3, with D possibly being TRBD1 (5 bases). With 3 bases removed from V and 1 base from J, the gap between germline ends came to 8 bases. The V gene's germline CDR1 is SGHAT and CDR2 FQNNGV. The CDR3 sequence is 14 residues long. The CDR3: CASSFLGGTDTQYF. The DNA of the CDR3 is TGTGCCAGCAGCTTTCTAGGGGGCACAGATACGCAGTATTTT.

This clonotype came up a few times. The gene calls are TRBV28 and TRBJ1-1; D call uncertain. This CDR3 spans 15 amino acids. Germline values: CDR1 MDHEN, CDR2 SYDVKM. V lost 5 bases to trimming and J lost 0 bases, with 13 bases between them. DNA of the CDR3: TGTGCCAGCAGTCCCACCGGGTTACTGAACACTGAAGCTTTCTTT. Protein: CASSPTGLLNTEAFF.

This clonotype was found a few times. The V call is TRBV6-1, the J call TRBJ2-7; 13 nucleotides line up with TRBD2. The CDR3 is 15 amino acids. Germline V gene sequence: CDR1 MNHNS, CDR2 SASEGT. After removal of 6 bases from V and 6 bases from J, the junction contained 8 bases not matched to a gene. The CDR3 reads CASSQTSGRASEQYF. CDR3 DNA: TGTGCCAGCAGCCAAACTAGCGGGAGGGCCTCCGAGCAGTACTTC.

Ten or more counts support this clonotype. This chain uses TRBV7-9 with TRBJ1-1; a weak D match, TRBD1 (6 bases). Germline V gene data show CDR1 as SEHNR and CDR2 as FQNEAQ (reference sequence). This CDR3 contains 14 residues. Trimming pared 5 bases from V and 6 bases from J, leaving 16 bases between. CDR3 DNA: TGTGCCAGCAGCCCCAAGAGGGGGGAGGCTGAAGCTTTCTTT. Translating it yields CASSPKRGEAEAFF.

The V gene is TRBV2, the J gene TRBJ1-1; 7 bases map to TRBD1. This CDR3 is 15 amino acids long. V lost 7 bases and J lost 2; bases outside the gene matches: 10. The V gene's germline CDR1 is SNHLY and CDR2 FYNNEI. Here the CDR3 DNA reads TGTGCCAGCATTCGAGAGGGGACAGCCAACACTGAAGCTTTCTTT. Translating it yields CASIREGTANTEAFF. The whole variable domain, filled in from reference TRBV2 and TRBJ1-1, reads EPEVTQTPSHQVTQMGQEVILRCVPISNHLYFYWYRQILGQKVEFLVSFYNNEISEKSEIFDDQFSVERPDGSNFTLKIRSTKLEDSAMYFCASIREGTANTEAFFGQGTRLTVV.

This clonotype was observed at least ten times. The gene calls are TRBV12-3 or TRBV12-4 and TRBJ2-5; perhaps TRBD2 as D (5 bases). The ends were cut back, 2 bases at V and 4 bases at J, with 8 bases in the middle. CDR3 length: 13 residues. The CDR3 coding sequence is TGTGCCAGCAGTTTACTAGCTGGAGAGACCCAGTACTTC. This gives the protein CASSLLAGETQYF.

This clonotype was recorded at least ten times. The gene calls are TRBV5-5 and TRBJ2-5; 7 positions agree with TRBD2. The CDR3 has 16 amino acids. The trim removed 6 bases at V and 5 bases at J, leaving 16 bases unmatched. Germline values: CDR1 SGHKS, CDR2 YYEKEE (reference sequence). CDR3 in amino acids: CASTGGRLGGVETQYF. The CDR3 DNA follows: TGTGCCAGCACCGGCGGGCGGTTGGGAGGGGTGGAGACCCAGTACTTC. Supplemented by reference TRBV5-5 and TRBJ2-5, the full variable domain reads DAGVTQSPTHLIKTRGQQVTLRCSPISGHKSVSWYQQVLGQGPQFIFQYYEKEERGRGNFPDRFSARQFPNYSSELNVNALLLGDSALYLCASTGGRLGGVETQYFGPGTRLLVL.

In DNA, the CDR3 is TGCGCCAGCAGCGAACACAGGGACGCGCAGTACTTC. Its translation is CASSEHRDAQYF. J is TRBJ2-7 and V is TRBV5-1; the D gene is possibly TRBD1 (6 bases). The CDR3 is made up of 12 amino acids. Germline CDR1 reads SGHRS; CDR2 reads YFSETQ. Trimming removed 4 bases from V and 9 bases from J, with 14 bases in between.

In this sample, this clonotype turned up a few times. V is TRBV27 and J is TRBJ1-1; 7 bases map to TRBD1. The CDR3 consists of 16 residues. Germline V gene lookup returns CDR1 MNHEY and CDR2 SMNVEV (reference sequence). V lost 4 bases and J lost 1; bases outside the gene matches: 9. The CDR3 reads CASSSNQRQGNTEAFF. As DNA, the CDR3 is TGTGCCAGCAGTTCCAACCAACGACAGGGGAACACTGAAGCTTTCTTT.

On this clonotype itself: As the CDR3 is not closed by the conserved phenylalanine or tryptophan, this likely results from a read error. V is TRBV6-1 and J is TRBJ2-1; tentatively, D is TRBD2 (6 bases). Per germline, CDR1 MNHNS and CDR2 SASEGT. CDR3 length: 16 amino acids. V gave up 4 bases and J gave up 0 bases, with 13 bases separating them. The CDR3 spells CASSGSVTSSYNEQFY. For the CDR3, the DNA is TGTGCCAGCAGTGGGTCGGTGACTAGCTCCTACAATGAGCAGTTCTAC.

The rearrangement links TRBV5-1 to TRBJ1-1; possible D gene TRBD1, 6 bases. Trimming shortened V by 0 bases and J by 1 base, and 16 bases separated the two germline ends. CDR1 is SGHRS, CDR2 YFSETQ, per germline. CDR3 length equals 17 residues. CDR3 sequence reads: CASSLATGRVGNTEAFF. CDR3 coding DNA: TGCGCCAGCAGCTTGGCAACAGGGCGGGTCGGGAACACTGAAGCTTTCTTT.

This clonotype was counted at least ten times. V is TRBV4-2 and J is TRBJ2-3; 7 positions match TRBD1. The V gene end was trimmed by 5 bases and the J gene end by 1 base; junction bases not matched to a gene: 12. The V gene's germline CDR1 is LGHNA and CDR2 YNFKEQ. The CDR3 sequence is 17 residues long. The CDR3 DNA reads as TGTGCCAGCAGCACTACCGGGACAGCTTTGGGCACAGATACGCAGTATTTT. Translated, it gives CASSTTGTALGTDTQYF.

This chain uses TRBV25-1 with TRBJ2-1; D not resolved. The CDR3 is 14 residues long. V gave up 1 base and J gave up 7 bases, with 11 bases separating them. Germline V gene data show CDR1 as MGHDK and CDR2 as SYGVNS. CDR3 DNA sequence: TGTGCCAGCAGTGAATTACACAGTGGGAATGAGCAGTTCTTC. Amino acids: CASSELHSGNEQFF.

The chain links TRBV20-1 to TRBJ2-7; D possibly uses TRBD1 or TRBD2 (6 bases each). The germline gives CDR1 DFQATT, CDR2 SNEGSKA (reference sequence). This CDR3 region has 13 residues. V was clipped by 1 base and J by 5 bases, with 12 bases between them. CDR3 amino acids: CSARVGGGNEQYF. In nucleotides, the CDR3 is TGCAGTGCTAGAGTAGGGGGAGGCAACGAGCAGTACTTC.

This clonotype was seen many times. CDR3 nucleotides: TGTGCCAGCAGTCCGAGCGGACAGGGGTCCTACGAGCAGTACTTC. Encoded protein: CASSPSGQGSYEQYF. V is TRBV12-3 or TRBV12-4 and J is TRBJ2-7; 9 positions match TRBD1. This CDR3 is 15 amino acids long. The J segment lost 1 base and the V segment lost 5 bases, leaving 6 bases of the junction unmatched.

The chain uses TRBV6-5 and TRBJ2-7; TRBD2 might be the D (6 bases). Between the trimmed V and J ends, which lost 8 bases and 4 bases, there was a span of 21 bases. CDR1 and CDR2 from the germline V gene are MNHEY and SVGAGI. The CDR3 is made up of 15 amino acids. CDR3 loop: CASRPTIDGSYEQYF. For the CDR3, the DNA is TGTGCCAGCCGCCCGACAATTGACGGGAGTTACGAGCAGTACTTC.

This clonotype was seen repeatedly, ten times or more. The gene calls are TRBV5-1 and TRBJ2-5, with a weak D call TRBD1 (5 bases). Trimming took 1 base from V and 3 from J, leaving 13 bases between them. The CDR3 sequence is 15 residues long. The V gene's germline CDR1 is SGHRS and CDR2 YFSETQ. CDR3 in amino acids: CASSLSGSSEETQYF. CDR3 coding DNA: TGCGCCAGCAGCTTGTCAGGGTCATCCGAAGAGACCCAGTACTTC.

This clonotype was picked up many times. This chain connects TRBV6-5 to TRBJ2-1; 7 bases line up with TRBD2. The ends lost 10 bases at V and 7 bases at J; junction bases unmatched: 13. The CDR3 is 14 residues long. CDR1 and CDR2 (germline): MNHEY, SVGAGI. As DNA, the CDR3 is TGTGCCACCCTAGGGGAGGGCCACGGAAATGAGCAGTTCTTC. It codes for CATLGEGHGNEQFF.

This clonotype was found a few times. This chain connects TRBV11-2 to TRBJ2-7; 8 nucleotides match TRBD1. The CDR3 extends over 14 amino acids. V lost 5 bases to trimming and J lost 5 bases; unmatched junction nucleotides: 8. Germline V gene lookup returns CDR1 SGHAT and CDR2 FQNNGV. The CDR3 region has the DNA TGTGCCAGCAGCCACCGGGACAGGTCTCACGAGCAGTACTTC. It specifies CASSHRDRSHEQYF.

This clonotype was counted at least ten times. The chain carries TRBV5-1 and TRBJ2-4; TRBD2 is a possible D gene (6 bases). This CDR3 contains 15 residues. From germline, CDR1 is SGHRS and CDR2 YFSETQ. The V gene lost 6 bases and the J gene lost 15 bases, with 28 bases spanning the gap. The CDR3, as DNA: TGCGCCAGCAACACTGAGGGACTTAGCGGACGATCGTGGTACTTC. Residues: CASNTEGLSGRSWYF.